The 23 T cell receptor beta chains reported below all come from one sample, sequenced in a study of blood T cell repertoires in COVID-19. Assay used: immunoSEQ multiplex PCR; TCRdb lists only in-frame clones, some missing. The data show about 150,000 clones, roughly 88% seen once. The sample comprised peripheral blood. The source of these receptors is a woman aged 45 to 65 with acute or convalescent COVID-19.

This clone was picked up a small number of times. CDR3 loop: CAISDLAESGNEQYF. The CDR3 region has the DNA TGTGCCATCAGTGACCTAGCGGAATCCGGTAACGAGCAGTACTTC. This rearrangement joins TRBV10-3 to TRBJ2-7, with 7 bases aligning to TRBD2. The germline CDR1 and CDR2 sequences are ENHRY and SYGVKD. The V gene end was trimmed by 3 bases and the J gene end by 5 bases; junction bases not matched to a gene: 10. The CDR3 extends over 15 amino acids.

This chain links TRBV2 with TRBJ2-1; unclear D gene. The V and J ends lost 6 bases and 3 bases respectively, with 3 bases between them. CDR1 SNHLY and CDR2 FYNNEI come from the germline V gene. The CDR3 covers 11 residues. The CDR3: CASSYYNEQFF. CDR3 bases: TGTGCCAGCAGCTACTACAATGAGCAGTTCTTC.

The V and J genes are TRBV28 and TRBJ2-2; 7 positions match TRBD1. Looked up from germline, CDR1 is MDHEN and CDR2 is SYDVKM. V shed 6 bases and J 2 bases; nucleotides not matched to a gene: 6. The CDR3 is made up of 15 amino acids. The CDR3 DNA reads as TGTGCCAGCAGACGCCGGGACAGAAACACCGGGGAGCTGTTTTTT. Its translation: CASRRRDRNTGELFF.

This clone has a single count. This chain joins TRBV7-9 and TRBJ1-3, with TRBD1 matching over 10 bases. Germline V gives CDR1 SEHNR, CDR2 FQNEAQ (reference sequence). V lost 3 bases, J lost 4 bases, and 0 bases stayed unmatched. CDR3 length equals 14 residues. CDR3 region: CASSLTGGGNTIYF. CDR3 nucleotides: TGTGCCAGCAGCTTGACAGGGGGCGGAAACACCATATATTTT. Full variable domain (missing parts from reference TRBV7-9 and TRBJ1-3): DTGVSQNPRHKITKRGQNVTFRCDPISEHNRLYWYRQTLGQGPEFLTYFQNEAQLEKSRLLSDRFSAERPKGSFSTLEIQRTEQGDSAMYLCASSLTGGGNTIYFGEGSWLTVV.

V and J are TRBV15 and TRBJ2-5; weak D call: TRBD1 (5 bases). V was shortened by 2 bases and J by 4 bases, with 11 bases between the two germline ends. The CDR3 spans 14 residues. CDR1 is LNHNV and CDR2 is YYDKDF in the germline V gene (reference sequence). The CDR3 spells CATSRQGPPETQYF. Written as DNA, the CDR3 is TGTGCCACCAGCAGACAGGGTCCCCCAGAGACCCAGTACTTC. Combining the CDR3 with reference TRBV15 and TRBJ2-5 gives the whole variable domain DAMVIQNPRYQVTQFGKPVTLSCSQTLNHNVMYWYQQKSSQAPKLLFHYYDKDFNNEADTPDNFQSRRPNTSFCFLDIRSPGLGDTAMYLCATSRQGPPETQYFGPGTRLLVL.

V is TRBV4-3 and J is TRBJ2-2; 7 bases fit TRBD2. The length of the CDR3 is 13 residues. Germline CDR1 reads LGHNA; CDR2 reads YSLEER. The J segment lost 7 bases and the V segment lost 4 bases, leaving 3 bases of the junction unmatched. This chain's CDR3 is CASSREGIGELFF. The CDR3 DNA follows: TGCGCCAGCAGCCGGGAGGGAATCGGGGAGCTGTTTTTT.

The chain recombines TRBV21-1 with TRBJ2-7; TRBD1 is the table's D call, not checked against the DNA. TRBV21-1 corresponds to a pseudogene. The CDR3 sequence is 14 residues long. The DNA of the CDR3 is TGTGCCAGCAGCAAAGTCAGGGAAGGTAACGAGCAGTACTTC. It encodes CASSKVREGNEQYF.

The chain carries TRBV19 and TRBJ1-3; D not resolved. This CDR3 is 15 amino acids long. The V gene's germline CDR1 is LNHDA and CDR2 SQIVND (reference sequence). Trimming removed 7 bases from V and 0 bases from J, with 13 bases in between. CDR3 amino acids: CASTPPTSSGNTIYF. In nucleotides, the CDR3 is TGTGCCAGTACCCCCCCTACTTCCTCTGGAAACACCATATATTTT.

This sequence joins TRBV3-1 (or the pseudogene TRBV3-2) and TRBJ2-5, with a weak D call TRBD1 (5 bases). The CDR3 consists of 15 residues. Germline V gene sequence: CDR1 LGHDT, CDR2 YNNKEL (reference sequence). V was clipped by 6 bases and J by 2 bases, with 16 bases between them. CDR3 DNA sequence: TGTGCCAGCAGTCCCGCAGGGCAGTGGCAAGAGACCCAGTACTTC. As protein: CASSPAGQWQETQYF.

This chain links TRBV6-5 with TRBJ1-3; D is unclear. V gave up 11 bases and J gave up 0 bases, with 11 bases separating them. CDR3 length equals 13 residues. CDR1 and CDR2 (germline): MNHEY, SVGAGI. The CDR3 DNA follows: TGTGCCGCATCGAGACTCTCTGGAAACACCATATATTTT. This translates into CAASRLSGNTIYF.

The chain recombines TRBV19 with TRBJ1-6; the D is unclear. Germline CDR1 and CDR2: LNHDA and SQIVND (reference sequence). The V gene lost 5 bases and the J gene lost 7 bases, with 15 bases spanning the gap. This CDR3 has 15 amino acids. CDR3 in amino acids: CASSFSKAYNSPLHF. The CDR3 bases are TGTGCCAGTAGTTTCTCAAAAGCATACAATTCACCCCTCCACTTT.

The chain carries TRBV14 and TRBJ2-3; TRBD2 is a possible D gene (6 bases). The V end lost 1 base, the J end lost 3 bases, and 14 bases lay between the germline ends. This CDR3 contains 16 residues. Germline V gene data show CDR1 as SGHDN and CDR2 as FVKESK. The CDR3 DNA is TGTGCCAGCAGCCAAGCCCGCGGGGTGGGTACAGATACGCAGTATTTT. Its protein product is CASSQARGVGTDTQYF.

This CDR3 reads CASSYRPRAAGETQYF. The CDR3 DNA is TGTGCCAGCAGTTATAGACCGAGGGCTGCGGGTGAGACCCAGTACTTC. The gene calls are TRBV6-2 or TRBV6-3 and TRBJ2-5, with D possibly matching TRBD2 (5 bases). The CDR3 length is 16 residues. V lost 3 bases and J 5 bases, leaving 19 bases between the germline ends. In germline, CDR1 is MNHEY, CDR2 SVGEGT.

V and J are TRBV24-1 and TRBJ2-7, with 11 bases lining up with TRBD1. This CDR3 has 16 amino acids. V was pared by 3 bases and J by 2 bases, with 5 bases of the junction left unmatched. Per germline, CDR1 KGHDR and CDR2 SFDVKD. As DNA, the CDR3 is TGTGCCACCAGTGATCCCACGGGACAGGGGGCCTACGAGCAGTACTTC. Translated: CATSDPTGQGAYEQYF.

The chain's CDR3 is CASSLWGLTNEQFF. The CDR3 nucleotides are TGCGCCAGCAGCTTGTGGGGACTAACCAATGAGCAGTTCTTC. V is TRBV5-1 and J is TRBJ2-1, with TRBD2 identical over 7 bases. Germline CDR1 reads SGHRS; CDR2 reads YFSETQ. Trimming took 1 base from V and 6 from J; bases not matched to a gene: 4. The CDR3 is 14 amino acids.

The chain links TRBV7-9 to TRBJ1-1; TRBD1 agrees at 11 bases. The CDR3 contains 16 residues. V shed 4 bases, J shed 4 bases, and the junction held 8 bases outside the gene matches. Germline V CDR1 and CDR2: SEHNR, FQNEAQ (reference sequence). The CDR3 DNA follows: TGTGCCAGCAGCTCGGGACAGGGGGACTGGGGCACTGAAGCTTTCTTT. Translated, it gives CASSSGQGDWGTEAFF. Full variable domain (rest looked up from reference TRBV7-9 and TRBJ1-1): DTGVSQNPRHKITKRGQNVTFRCDPISEHNRLYWYRQTLGQGPEFLTYFQNEAQLEKSRLLSDRFSAERPKGSFSTLEIQRTEQGDSAMYLCASSSGQGDWGTEAFFGQGTRLTVV.

This clone was counted once. The chain has TRBV18 and TRBJ2-7; possible D gene TRBD1, 6 bases. The germline V gene has CDR1 KGHSH and CDR2 LQKENI. The CDR3 is made up of 14 amino acids. V was pared by 2 bases and J by 6 bases, with 14 bases between. CDR3 DNA: TGTGCCAGCTCACCAAACTCCGGGACACTCGAGCAGTACTTC. Amino acids: CASSPNSGTLEQYF. Drawing the rest from reference TRBV18 and TRBJ2-7, the complete variable domain is NAGVMQNPRHLVRRRGQEARLRCSPMKGHSHVYWYRQLPEEGLKFMVYLQKENIIDESGMPKERFSAEFPKEGPSILRIQQVVRGDSAAYFCASSPNSGTLEQYFGPGTRLTVT.

V is TRBV3-1 (or the pseudogene TRBV3-2) and J is TRBJ2-3; the match to TRBD2 covers 12 bases. The CDR3 loop spans 15 amino acids. The germline gives CDR1 LGHDT, CDR2 YNNKEL (reference sequence). The V and J ends lost 4 bases and 4 bases, in that order; junction bases with no gene match: 3. For the CDR3, the DNA is TGTGCCAGCAGCCTTTCTAGCGGGAGGGCAGATACGCAGTATTTT. This sequence encodes CASSLSSGRADTQYF.

The V and J genes are TRBV6-5 and TRBJ2-3, with a tentative D call TRBD1 (7 bases). CDR1 and CDR2 from the germline V gene are MNHEY and SVGAGI. V lost 7 bases and J 5 bases, leaving 16 bases between the germline ends. This CDR3 has 14 residues. CDR3: CASTNRGGVDTQYF. The CDR3, as DNA: TGTGCCAGCACCAACAGGGGCGGGGTAGATACGCAGTATTTT.

This clone was counted only a few times. The junction shows a germline mismatch at one end, possibly a read error. The rearrangement joins TRBV28 to TRBJ1-2, with no clear D. CDR3 length: 12 amino acids. The germline gives CDR1 MDHEN, CDR2 SYDVKM. CDR3 loop: CATSEANYGYTF. The CDR3 DNA is TGTGCCACCAGTGAGGCTAACTATGGCTACACCTTC.

The J gene is TRBJ2-3, the V gene TRBV19, with 8 bases aligning to TRBD2. CDR1 LNHDA and CDR2 SQIVND come from the germline V gene (reference sequence). The CDR3 length is 15 residues. The ends lost 1 base at V and 1 base at J; junction bases unmatched: 1. CDR3 coding DNA: TGTGCCAGTAGTATAGGGCGGGAGGGCACAGATACGCAGTATTTT. Translated, it gives CASSIGREGTDTQYF.

The chain recombines TRBV5-1 with TRBJ2-5, with 14 bases aligning to TRBD2. The germline V gene encodes CDR1 SGHRS and CDR2 YFSETQ. The CDR3 is 15 residues long. Unmatched junction bases numbered 1, after V lost 4 bases and J lost 2 bases. The DNA of the CDR3 is TGCGCCAGCAGCCGACTAGCGGGAGGGCAAGAGACCCAGTACTTC. Protein: CASSRLAGGQETQYF.

DNA for the CDR3: TGTGCCAGCAGCCAAAGCCCGCTAGCGGGAGGTATCCAAGAGACCCAGTACTTC. Translating it yields CASSQSPLAGGIQETQYF. The chain recombines TRBV3-1 (or the pseudogene TRBV3-2) with TRBJ2-5; 11 bases are a match to TRBD2. Looked up from germline, CDR1 is LGHDT and CDR2 is YNNKEL (reference sequence). CDR3 length equals 18 residues. Losses at the gene ends were 2 bases for V and 1 base for J; bases not matched to a gene: 9.